The 17 T cell receptor beta chains below were found in one sample sequenced in a study of T-cell reconstitution after alpha-beta-depleted transplantation in children. Construction of the TCRbeta library involved unique molecular identifiers. TCRdb passed the PCR reads through MiXCR, listing each CDR3 protein once. The data show a few hundred thousand distinct CDR3 sequences, under 30% seen once. Sample: PBMCs, taken before TCRalphabeta/CD19-depleted stem cell transplant. The receptors here all came from a girl aged 2 to 9 with Fanconi anemia, due to receive a stem cell transplant.

Only a few counts were recorded for this clonotype. V is TRBV4-1 and J is TRBJ2-1; unclear D gene. V was pared by 2 bases and J by 8 bases, with 10 bases between. The CDR3 sequence is 13 residues long. Germline values: CDR1 MGHRA, CDR2 YSYEKL. CDR3 protein: CASSQPGAHEQFF. The CDR3, as DNA: TGCGCCAGCAGCCAACCCGGCGCCCATGAGCAGTTCTTC.

This clonotype was recorded many times. This chain connects TRBV12-3 or TRBV12-4 to TRBJ2-1; D unresolved. The CDR3 runs 16 residues. Trimming removed 3 bases from V and 0 bases from J, with 12 bases in between. CDR3 DNA sequence: TGTGCCAGCAGTTTTCCCCCCCCGAGCTCCTACAATGAGCAGTTCTTC. It codes for CASSFPPPSSYNEQFF.

The V gene is TRBV6-6, the J gene TRBJ1-2; a weak D match, TRBD1 (5 bases). Trimming pared 5 bases from V and 7 bases from J, leaving 11 bases between. CDR1 MNHNY and CDR2 SVGAGI come from the germline V gene (reference sequence). This CDR3 contains 12 residues. This CDR3 reads CASSPTAPGYTF. CDR3 DNA: TGTGCCAGCAGTCCGACAGCGCCTGGCTACACCTTC.

The chain carries TRBV7-3 and TRBJ2-1; D not resolved. Trimming left V 1 base short and J 0 bases short, with 10 bases between. CDR1 and CDR2 from the germline V gene are SGHTA and FQGTGA. This CDR3 is 16 amino acids long. The CDR3 DNA reads TGTGCCAGCAGCTTAAATGTCCAGACCTCCTACAATGAGCAGTTCTTC. It encodes CASSLNVQTSYNEQFF.

This clonotype was seen once. The J gene is TRBJ2-1, the V gene TRBV2; D ambiguous. The ends were cut back, 6 bases at V and 9 bases at J, with 12 bases in the middle. CDR1 is SNHLY, CDR2 FYNNEI, per germline. This CDR3 has 12 residues. CDR3 in amino acids: CASRPDDIEQFF. As DNA, the CDR3 is TGTGCCAGCAGGCCGGACGATATTGAGCAGTTCTTC.

This clonotype was recorded at least ten times. The gene calls are TRBV12-3 or TRBV12-4 and TRBJ2-1, with TRBD1 matching over 9 bases. The CDR3 length is 15 residues. The trim removed 7 bases at V and 11 bases at J, leaving 15 bases unmatched. The CDR3 is CASIILGTGPSQQFF. In DNA, the CDR3 is TGTGCCAGCATTATTTTGGGGACAGGGCCTTCACAGCAGTTCTTC.

The chain recombines TRBV28 with TRBJ2-2; no definite D call. V was clipped by 7 bases and J by 0 bases, with 9 bases between them. The germline CDR1 and CDR2 sequences are MDHEN and SYDVKM. This CDR3 comprises 14 residues. The CDR3 DNA follows: TGTGCCAGCAAGACCGTATCGAACACCGGGGAGCTGTTTTTT. Translation gives CASKTVSNTGELFF.

V is TRBV9 and J is TRBJ2-3; D gene unclear. V dropped 2 bases and J dropped 0 bases, with 10 bases sitting between them. Germline V gene data show CDR1 as SGDLS and CDR2 as YYNGEE. This CDR3 contains 15 residues. The chain's CDR3 is CASSVVGWSTDTQYF. In DNA form, the CDR3 reads TGTGCCAGCAGCGTCGTAGGGTGGAGCACAGATACGCAGTATTTT.

This clonotype appeared many times. The chain has TRBV5-1 and TRBJ2-3; D is perhaps TRBD1 (6 bases). The V gene's germline CDR1 is SGHRS and CDR2 YFSETQ. This CDR3 region has 15 residues. Trimming stripped 1 base from V and 4 bases from J, with 13 bases between. CDR3 nucleotides: TGCGCCAGCAGCTTGATGTCAGGGGTACCAGATACGCAGTATTTT. This codes for CASSLMSGVPDTQYF.

This clonotype appeared a few times. The rearrangement joins TRBV20-1 to TRBJ2-7; 9 positions agree with TRBD2. Trimming took 7 bases from V and 5 from J; bases not matched to a gene: 9. Germline values: CDR1 DFQATT, CDR2 SNEGSKA (reference sequence). The CDR3 consists of 13 residues. CDR3 DNA sequence: TGCAGTGTTGAGGCGGGAGGGCCCGACGAGCAGTACTTC. Translating it yields CSVEAGGPDEQYF.

V and J are TRBV29-1 and TRBJ2-1; 11 nucleotides align to TRBD1. CDR3 length: 18 amino acids. CDR1 and CDR2 from the germline V gene are SQVTM and ANQGSEA. V was clipped by 0 bases and J by 5 bases; unmatched bases: 12. CDR3 in amino acids: CSVEDRYYTGQGDNEQFF. CDR3 DNA: TGCAGCGTTGAAGATAGATATTATACGGGACAGGGGGACAATGAGCAGTTCTTC.

This clonotype has only a few counts. The CDR3 sequence is CSVPHFDGGYTF. As DNA, the CDR3 is TGCAGCGTCCCCCATTTCGACGGTGGCTACACCTTC. This rearrangement joins TRBV29-1 to TRBJ1-2; no clear D. CDR3 length equals 12 residues. The V end was cut by 6 bases, the J end by 7 bases, with 15 bases between. The germline V gene has CDR1 SQVTM and CDR2 ANQGSEA.

The rearrangement uses TRBV20-1 and TRBJ1-1; no clear D. This CDR3 spans 12 amino acids. Germline V gene lookup returns CDR1 DFQATT and CDR2 SNEGSKA (reference sequence). V gave up 6 bases and J gave up 3 bases, with 11 bases separating them. The CDR3 reads CSARRRDTEAFF. The CDR3 DNA reads TGCAGTGCGCGGCGTCGGGACACTGAAGCTTTCTTT.

This chain uses TRBV29-1 with TRBJ2-5; a weak D match, TRBD1 (6 bases). The V end lost 7 bases, the J end lost 3 bases, and 15 bases lay between the germline ends. Germline V gene data show CDR1 as SQVTM and CDR2 as ANQGSEA. The CDR3 length is 13 residues. The CDR3 reads CSAGNRVEETQYF. CDR3 nucleotides: TGCAGCGCGGGGAACAGGGTAGAAGAGACCCAGTACTTC.

This clonotype occurred a few times. V usage is TRBV5-4 and J usage is TRBJ2-4; 7 nucleotides align to TRBD2. The CDR3 is made up of 14 amino acids. With 1 base clipped from V and 9 bases from J, the junction kept 7 bases outside the gene matches. Per the germline V gene, CDR1 is SGHNT and CDR2 is YYREEE (reference sequence). The CDR3 is CASSLWAGVGIQYF. As DNA, the CDR3 is TGTGCCAGCAGCTTGTGGGCGGGAGTCGGCATTCAGTACTTC.

This clonotype was detected only a few times. J is TRBJ2-1 and V is TRBV6-5; weak D call: TRBD2 (5 bases). CDR1 MNHEY and CDR2 SVGAGI come from the germline V gene. Deletions cut 2 bases from V and 4 bases from J, with 15 bases between. This CDR3 region has 16 residues. In DNA form, the CDR3 reads TGTGCCAGCAGTTACGTTGGCCTAGCCCCTTACAATGAGCAGTTCTTC. Protein product: CASSYVGLAPYNEQFF.

J is TRBJ2-1 and V is TRBV29-1; D is perhaps TRBD1 or TRBD2 (6 bases each). This CDR3 spans 13 amino acids. The germline gives CDR1 SQVTM, CDR2 ANQGSEA. Trimming shortened V by 4 bases and J by 9 bases, and 16 bases separated the two germline ends. The DNA of the CDR3 is TGCAGCGTTGTTGTGGGGGGCTGGGGTGAGCAGTTCTTC. Protein product: CSVVVGGWGEQFF.